This TCR beta chain was captured in a study of T-cell reconstitution after alpha-beta-depleted transplantation in children. Using unique molecular identifiers, the investigators prepared the TCRbeta library. TCRdb re-derived calls from the PCR reads in MiXCR, one entry per CDR3 protein. The table shows roughly 350,000 distinct CDR3 sequences, with around 10% occurring only once. This clonotype was detected a few times. This CDR3 is built from 14 residues. Germline V CDR1 and CDR2: MNHEY, SMNVEV (reference sequence). V was shortened by 7 bases and J by 0 bases, with 9 bases between the two germline ends.

The TCR sequence derives from a human donor who donated a stem cell graft to a child with acute lymphoblastic leukemia. J is TRBJ2-2 and V is TRBV27; D perhaps matches TRBD2 (5 bases). The starting material was PBMCs from the stem cell graft donor, obtained from the stem cell graft. The CDR3 loop reads CASNQAANTGELFF. The CDR3 DNA is TGTGCCAGCAACCAAGCGGCGAACACCGGGGAGCTGTTTTTT.